A selection of T cell receptor beta chains follows, all from one sample in a study of blood T cell repertoires in COVID-19. Clones were read by immunoSEQ multiplex PCR, and TCRdb kept only the in-frame ones, dropping some. Found here are about half a million clones, 70% to 90% of them singletons; the top ten hold 3% to 3.5%. Sequencing used peripheral blood. All receptors derive from a human donor in a cohort sampled during active COVID-19. Each CDR3 is given with its conserved first and last residue. D genes are given only for firm matches. Rows may omit the clone size; those that give it use once, few, many or a size class.

.,TRBJ1-4,.,TRBV28,CASSPVNEKLFF,TGTGCCAGCAGCCCGGTGAATGAAAAACTGTTTTTT
few,TRBJ2-7,TRBD1,TRBV28,CASRSSGGRNEQYF,TGTGCCAGCAGGTCGTCAGGGGGCAGGAACGAGCAGTACTTC
.,TRBJ2-5,.,TRBV7-9,CASSPTRPETQYF,TGTGCCAGCAGCCCGACTAGACCAGAGACCCAGTACTTC
.,TRBJ1-1,TRBD1,TRBV19,CASKMDRVWTEAFF,TGTGCCAGTAAAATGGACAGGGTTTGGACTGAAGCTTTCTTT
.,TRBJ1-4,TRBD1,TRBV28,CASSPGGGNEKLFF,TGTGCCAGCAGCCCGGGAGGGGGCAACGAAAAACTGTTTTTT
.,TRBJ2-5,.,TRBV9,CASSVVQETQYF,TGTGCCAGCAGCGTAGTCCAGGAGACCCAGTACTTC
.,TRBJ2-2,.,TRBV7-6,CASSLWPRGVNTGELFF,TGTGCCAGCAGCTTATGGCCCAGGGGCGTGAACACCGGGGAGCTGTTTTTT
.,TRBJ2-3,TRBD2,TRBV7-9,CASLAGEGDTQYF,TGTGCCAGCCTGGCGGGAGAGGGAGATACGCAGTATTTT
once,TRBJ2-1,TRBD2,TRBV19,CASSRLAGYNEQFF,TGTGCCAGTAGTAGACTAGCGGGATACAATGAGCAGTTCTTC
.,TRBJ1-1,TRBD1,TRBV20-1,CSASLPGGWTEAFF,TGCAGTGCTAGTCTCCCAGGGGGCTGGACTGAAGCTTTCTTT
.,TRBJ2-1,TRBD2,TRBV5-4,CASSLAVAGGGFGEQFF,TGTGCCAGCAGCTTGGCCGTAGCGGGAGGCGGTTTTGGTGAGCAGTTCTTC
once,TRBJ2-1,.,TRBV6-4,CASSASRLSLQFF,TGTGCCAGCAGCGCCTCGAGGCTAAGTCTTCAGTTCTTC
.,TRBJ2-1,.,TRBV23-1,CASISEGPDEQFF,TGCGCCAGCATATCCGAGGGCCCGGATGAGCAGTTCTTC
.,TRBJ1-1,.,TRBV29-1,CSAADGRKGTEAFF,TGCAGCGCCGCGGACGGGAGAAAAGGGACTGAAGCTTTCTTT
.,TRBJ2-1,TRBD2,TRBV12-5,CASALGLADGNEQFF,TGTGCTAGTGCCCTGGGACTAGCGGACGGAAATGAGCAGTTCTTC
.,TRBJ2-2,TRBD2,TRBV4-3,CASSQTSGREAGELFF,TGCGCCAGCAGCCAAACTAGCGGGAGAGAAGCCGGGGAGCTGTTTTTT
few,TRBJ1-3,TRBD1,TRBV5-1,CASSGTGTGNTIYF,TGCGCCAGCAGCGGGACAGGGACTGGAAACACCATATATTTT